These 4 T cell receptor beta chains were all obtained from the same sample, sequenced in a study of monozygotic twins with inflammatory bowel disease. TCRdb reworked the 5' RACE reads into one entry per CDR3 protein, no DNA. This repertoire includes approximately 420,000 distinct CDR3 sequences. Sequencing used blood. Receptor source: a human donor with ulcerative colitis or Crohn's disease, or a healthy co-twin of an affected twin (not recorded which).

The gene calls are TRBV5-1 and TRBJ2-1. Germline-derived CDR1 and CDR2 are SGHRS and YFSETQ. The CDR3 contains 17 residues. The chain's CDR3 is CASSLGSWYYSYNEQFF.

The chain combines TRBV27 with TRBJ2-1. The CDR3 consists of 14 residues. Germline V gene data show CDR1 as MNHEY and CDR2 as SMNVEV (reference sequence). Here the CDR3 reads CASSRTGAHNEQFF.

The chain combines TRBV27 with TRBJ1-1; lacking DNA, the TRBD1 call made by TCRdb goes unchecked. This CDR3 is built from 14 residues. Germline V gene lookup returns CDR1 MNHEY and CDR2 SMNVEV (reference sequence). The CDR3 loop reads CASSAFLGATEAFF.

J is TRBJ2-1 and V is TRBV3-1. The CDR3 length is 12 residues. From germline, CDR1 is LGHDT and CDR2 YNNKEL (reference sequence). The chain's CDR3 is CASSHPHNEQFF.